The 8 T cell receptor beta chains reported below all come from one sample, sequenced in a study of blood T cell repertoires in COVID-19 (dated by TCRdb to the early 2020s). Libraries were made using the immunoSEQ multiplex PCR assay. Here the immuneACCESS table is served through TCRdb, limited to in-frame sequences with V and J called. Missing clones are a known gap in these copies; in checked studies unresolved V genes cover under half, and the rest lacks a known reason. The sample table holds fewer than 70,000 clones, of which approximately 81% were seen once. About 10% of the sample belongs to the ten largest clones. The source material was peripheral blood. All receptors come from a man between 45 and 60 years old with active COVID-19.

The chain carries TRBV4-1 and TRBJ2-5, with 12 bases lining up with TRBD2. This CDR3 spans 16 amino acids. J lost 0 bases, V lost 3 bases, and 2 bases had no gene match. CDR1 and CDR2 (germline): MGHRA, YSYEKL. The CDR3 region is CASSQGTSGYQETQYF. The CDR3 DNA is TGCGCCAGCAGCCAGGGGACTAGCGGGTACCAAGAGACCCAGTACTTC.

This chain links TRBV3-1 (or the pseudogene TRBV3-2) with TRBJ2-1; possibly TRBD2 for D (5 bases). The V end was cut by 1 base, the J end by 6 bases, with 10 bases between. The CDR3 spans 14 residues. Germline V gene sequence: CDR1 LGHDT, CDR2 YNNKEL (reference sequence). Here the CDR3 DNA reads TGTGCCAGCAGCCAAGGGAGCGGTGGCAATGAGCAGTTCTTC. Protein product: CASSQGSGGNEQFF.

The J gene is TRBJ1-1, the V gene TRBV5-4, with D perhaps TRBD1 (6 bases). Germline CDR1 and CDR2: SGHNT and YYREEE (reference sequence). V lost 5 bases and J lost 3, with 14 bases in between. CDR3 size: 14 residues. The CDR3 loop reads CASSPESGDTEAFF. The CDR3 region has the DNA TGTGCCAGCAGTCCGGAGTCAGGGGACACTGAAGCTTTCTTT.

CDR3 in DNA: TGTGCCAGCAGCTTGTGGCAGGCTCCGCGGGGGACTGAAGCTTTCTTT. Translated: CASSLWQAPRGTEAFF. The V and J genes are TRBV5-6 and TRBJ1-1, with a weak D call TRBD1 (5 bases). Germline V gives CDR1 SGHDT, CDR2 YYEEEE. This CDR3 has 16 amino acids. The germline V and J ends were trimmed by 1 base and 5 bases, with 18 bases remaining between them.

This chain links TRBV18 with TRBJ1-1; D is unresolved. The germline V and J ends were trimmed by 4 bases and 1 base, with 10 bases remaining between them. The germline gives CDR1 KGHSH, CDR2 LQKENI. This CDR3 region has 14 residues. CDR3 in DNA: TGTGCCAGCTCACTCCGAGCTTCGAACACTGAAGCTTTCTTT. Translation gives CASSLRASNTEAFF.

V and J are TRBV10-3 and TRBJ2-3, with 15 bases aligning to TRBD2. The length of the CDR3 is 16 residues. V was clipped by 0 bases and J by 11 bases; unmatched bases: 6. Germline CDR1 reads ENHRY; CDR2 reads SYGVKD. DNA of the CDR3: TGTGCCATCAGTGAGTCGGGACTAGCGGGGGGCCCCAGGCAGTATTTT. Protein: CAISESGLAGGPRQYF.

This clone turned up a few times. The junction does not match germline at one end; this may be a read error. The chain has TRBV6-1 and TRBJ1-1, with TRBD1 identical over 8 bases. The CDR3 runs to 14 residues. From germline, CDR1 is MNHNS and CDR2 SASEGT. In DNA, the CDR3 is TGTGCCAGCAGGGAAGGACAGGGGAACACTGAAGCTTTCTTT. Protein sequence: CASREGQGNTEAFF.

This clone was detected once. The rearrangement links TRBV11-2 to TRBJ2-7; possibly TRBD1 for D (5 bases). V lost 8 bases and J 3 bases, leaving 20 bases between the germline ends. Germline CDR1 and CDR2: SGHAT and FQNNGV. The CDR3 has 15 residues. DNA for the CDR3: TGTGCCAGCGGCGCCCTCACCAGGGTGGGCTACGAGCAGTACTTC. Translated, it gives CASGALTRVGYEQYF.